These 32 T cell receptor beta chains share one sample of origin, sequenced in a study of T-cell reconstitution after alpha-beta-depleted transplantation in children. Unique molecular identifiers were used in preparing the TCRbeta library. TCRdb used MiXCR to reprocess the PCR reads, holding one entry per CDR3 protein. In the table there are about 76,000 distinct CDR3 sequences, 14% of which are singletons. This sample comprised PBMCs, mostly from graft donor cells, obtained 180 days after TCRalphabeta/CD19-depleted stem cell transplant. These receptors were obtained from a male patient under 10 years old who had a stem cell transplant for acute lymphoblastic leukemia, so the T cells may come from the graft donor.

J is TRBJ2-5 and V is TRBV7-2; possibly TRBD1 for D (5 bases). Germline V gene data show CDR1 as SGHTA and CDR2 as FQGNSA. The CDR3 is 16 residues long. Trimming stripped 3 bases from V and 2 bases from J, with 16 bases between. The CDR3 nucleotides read TGTGCCAGCAGCTTGGGCGACAGCCTTAAACAAGAGACCCAGTACTTC. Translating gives CASSLGDSLKQETQYF. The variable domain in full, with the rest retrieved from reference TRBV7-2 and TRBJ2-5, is GAGVSQSPSNKVTEKGKDVELRCDPISGHTALYWYRQSLGQGLEFLIYFQGNSAPDKSGLPSDRFSAERTGGSVSTLTIQRTQQEDSAVYLCASSLGDSLKQETQYFGPGTRLLVL.

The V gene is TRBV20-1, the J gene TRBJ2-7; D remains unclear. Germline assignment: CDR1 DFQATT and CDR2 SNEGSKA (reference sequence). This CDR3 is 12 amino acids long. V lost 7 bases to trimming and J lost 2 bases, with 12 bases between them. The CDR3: CSVKGRAYEQYF. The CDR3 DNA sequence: TGCAGTGTGAAGGGAAGAGCCTACGAGCAGTACTTC.

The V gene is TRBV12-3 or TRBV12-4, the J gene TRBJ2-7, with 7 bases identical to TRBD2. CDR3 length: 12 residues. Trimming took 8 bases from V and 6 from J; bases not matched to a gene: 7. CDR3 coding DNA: TGTGCCAGCGGGAGGGCCCTCGGCGAGCAGTACTTC. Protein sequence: CASGRALGEQYF.

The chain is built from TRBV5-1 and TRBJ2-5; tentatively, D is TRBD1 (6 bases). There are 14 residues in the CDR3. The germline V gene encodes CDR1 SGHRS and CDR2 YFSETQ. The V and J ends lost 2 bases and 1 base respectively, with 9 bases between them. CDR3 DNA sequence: TGCGCCAGCAGCTTCAGGGGCCCCCAAGAGACCCAGTACTTC. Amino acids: CASSFRGPQETQYF. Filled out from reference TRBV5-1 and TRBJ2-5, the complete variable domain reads KAGVTQTPRYLIKTRGQQVTLSCSPISGHRSVSWYQQTPGQGLQFLFEYFSETQRNKGNFPGRFSGRQFSNSRSEMNVSTLELGDSALYLCASSFRGPQETQYFGPGTRLLVL.

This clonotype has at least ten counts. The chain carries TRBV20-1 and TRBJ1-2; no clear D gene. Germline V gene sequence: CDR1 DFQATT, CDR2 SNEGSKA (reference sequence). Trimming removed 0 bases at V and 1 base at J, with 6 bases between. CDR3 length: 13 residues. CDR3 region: CSAREHFNYGYTF. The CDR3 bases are TGCAGTGCTAGAGAACATTTTAACTATGGCTACACCTTC.

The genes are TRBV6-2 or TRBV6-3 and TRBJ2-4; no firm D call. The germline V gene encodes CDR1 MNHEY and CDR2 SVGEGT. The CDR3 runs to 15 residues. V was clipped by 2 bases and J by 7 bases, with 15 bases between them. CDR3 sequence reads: CASSYESRWVNIQYF. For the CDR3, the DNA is TGTGCCAGCAGTTACGAGTCCCGTTGGGTGAACATTCAGTACTTC.

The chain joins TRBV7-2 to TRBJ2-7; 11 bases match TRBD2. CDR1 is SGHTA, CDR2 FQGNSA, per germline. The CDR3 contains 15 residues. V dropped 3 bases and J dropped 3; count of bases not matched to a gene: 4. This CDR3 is CASSFSGRGYYEQYF. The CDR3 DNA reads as TGTGCCAGCAGCTTTAGCGGGAGGGGCTACTACGAGCAGTACTTC.

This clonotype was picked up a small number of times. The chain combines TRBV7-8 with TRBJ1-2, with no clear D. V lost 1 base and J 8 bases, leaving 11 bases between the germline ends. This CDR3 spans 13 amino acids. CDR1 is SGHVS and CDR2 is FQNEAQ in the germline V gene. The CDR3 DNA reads TGTGCCAGCAGCTTAGAAGTAAGGGCCGGCTACACCTTC. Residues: CASSLEVRAGYTF. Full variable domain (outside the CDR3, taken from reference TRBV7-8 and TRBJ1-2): GAGVSQSPRYKVAKRGQDVALRCDPISGHVSLFWYQQALGQGPEFLTYFQNEAQLDKSGLPSDRFFAERPEGSVSTLKIQRTQQEDSAVYLCASSLEVRAGYTFGSGTRLTVV.

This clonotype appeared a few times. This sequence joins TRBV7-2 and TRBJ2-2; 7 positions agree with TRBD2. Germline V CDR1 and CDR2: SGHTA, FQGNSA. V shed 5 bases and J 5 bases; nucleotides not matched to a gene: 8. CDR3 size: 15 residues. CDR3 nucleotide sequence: TGTGCCAGCAGCCGGGCGGGAGTAGGAACCGGGGAGCTGTTTTTT. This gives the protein CASSRAGVGTGELFF.

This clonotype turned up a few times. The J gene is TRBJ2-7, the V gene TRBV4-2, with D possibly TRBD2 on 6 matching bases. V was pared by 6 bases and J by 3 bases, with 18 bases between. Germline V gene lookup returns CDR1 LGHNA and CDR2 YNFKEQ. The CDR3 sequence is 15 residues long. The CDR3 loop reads CASSLPRGKVYEQYF. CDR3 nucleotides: TGTGCCAGCAGTTTACCCCGCGGGAAGGTCTACGAGCAGTACTTC.

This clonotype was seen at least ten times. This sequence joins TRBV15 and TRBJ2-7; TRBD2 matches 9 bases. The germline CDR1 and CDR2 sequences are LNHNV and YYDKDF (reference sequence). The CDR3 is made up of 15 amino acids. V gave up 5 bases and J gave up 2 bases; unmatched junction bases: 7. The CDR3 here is CATSGRSGSPYEQYF. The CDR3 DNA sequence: TGTGCCACCAGCGGACGTAGCGGGAGCCCCTACGAGCAGTACTTC.

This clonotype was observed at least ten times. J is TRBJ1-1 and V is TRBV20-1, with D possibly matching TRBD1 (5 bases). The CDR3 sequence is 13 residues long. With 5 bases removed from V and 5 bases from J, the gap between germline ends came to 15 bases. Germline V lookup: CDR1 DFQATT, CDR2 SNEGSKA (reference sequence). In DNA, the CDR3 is TGCAGTGCTGTCGCTGGTGGGGGGACTGAAGCTTTCTTT. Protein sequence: CSAVAGGGTEAFF.

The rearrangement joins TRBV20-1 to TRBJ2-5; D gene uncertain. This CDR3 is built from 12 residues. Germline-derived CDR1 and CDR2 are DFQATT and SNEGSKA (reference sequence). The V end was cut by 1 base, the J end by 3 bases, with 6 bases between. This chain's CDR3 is CSARGNEETQYF. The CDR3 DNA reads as TGCAGTGCTAGAGGGAACGAAGAGACCCAGTACTTC.

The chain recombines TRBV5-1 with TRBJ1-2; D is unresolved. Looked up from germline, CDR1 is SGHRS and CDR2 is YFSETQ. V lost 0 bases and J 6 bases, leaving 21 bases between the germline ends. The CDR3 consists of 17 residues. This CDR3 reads CASSLAPALHERHGYTF. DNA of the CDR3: TGCGCCAGCAGCTTGGCCCCAGCGCTGCATGAGAGACATGGCTACACCTTC.

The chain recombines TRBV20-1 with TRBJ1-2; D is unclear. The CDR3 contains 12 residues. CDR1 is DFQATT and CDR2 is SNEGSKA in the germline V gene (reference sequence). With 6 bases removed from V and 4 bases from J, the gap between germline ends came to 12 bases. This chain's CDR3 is CSARPRRYGYTF. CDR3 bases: TGCAGTGCCCGGCCCCGACGCTATGGCTACACCTTC.

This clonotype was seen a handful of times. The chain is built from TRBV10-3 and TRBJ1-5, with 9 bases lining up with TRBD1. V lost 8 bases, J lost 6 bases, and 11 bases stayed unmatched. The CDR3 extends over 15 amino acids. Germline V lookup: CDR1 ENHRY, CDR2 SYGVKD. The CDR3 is CAIAATGTGSQPQHF. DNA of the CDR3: TGTGCCATCGCAGCGACCGGGACAGGGAGTCAGCCCCAGCATTTT.

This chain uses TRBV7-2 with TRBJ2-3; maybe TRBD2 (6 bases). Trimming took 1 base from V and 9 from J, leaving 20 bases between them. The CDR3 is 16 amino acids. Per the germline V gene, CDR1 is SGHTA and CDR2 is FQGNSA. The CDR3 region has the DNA TGTGCCAGCAGCTTAGGGGGTAGTAGGGCCGCGGGGACGCAGTATTTT. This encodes CASSLGGSRAAGTQYF.

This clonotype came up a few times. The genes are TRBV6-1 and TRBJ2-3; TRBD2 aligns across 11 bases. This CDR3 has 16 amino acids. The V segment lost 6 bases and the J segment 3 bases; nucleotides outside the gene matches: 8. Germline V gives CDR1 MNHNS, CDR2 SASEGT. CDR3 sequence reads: CASSPTSGNPTDTQYF. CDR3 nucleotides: TGTGCCAGCAGCCCGACTAGCGGGAATCCGACAGATACGCAGTATTTT.

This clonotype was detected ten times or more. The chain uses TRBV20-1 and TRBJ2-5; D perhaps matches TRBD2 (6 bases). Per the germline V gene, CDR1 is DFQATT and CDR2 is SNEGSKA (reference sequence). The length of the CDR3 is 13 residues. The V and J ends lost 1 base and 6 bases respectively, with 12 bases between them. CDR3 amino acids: CSARVRGSQTQYF. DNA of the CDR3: TGCAGTGCTAGAGTGCGGGGCTCTCAGACCCAGTACTTC.

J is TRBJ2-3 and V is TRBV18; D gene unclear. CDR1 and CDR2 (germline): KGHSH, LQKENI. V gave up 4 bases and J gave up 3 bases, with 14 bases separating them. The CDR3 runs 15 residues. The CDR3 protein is CASSRGPLRTDTQYF. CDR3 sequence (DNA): TGTGCCAGCTCACGCGGCCCCCTTAGGACAGATACGCAGTATTTT.

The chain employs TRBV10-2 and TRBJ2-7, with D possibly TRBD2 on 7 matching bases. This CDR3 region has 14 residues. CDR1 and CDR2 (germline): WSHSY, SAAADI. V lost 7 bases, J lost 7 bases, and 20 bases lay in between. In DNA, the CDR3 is TGCGCCAGCACAGGGCGGGGGCAACCGAGGGAGCAGTACTTC. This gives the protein CASTGRGQPREQYF.

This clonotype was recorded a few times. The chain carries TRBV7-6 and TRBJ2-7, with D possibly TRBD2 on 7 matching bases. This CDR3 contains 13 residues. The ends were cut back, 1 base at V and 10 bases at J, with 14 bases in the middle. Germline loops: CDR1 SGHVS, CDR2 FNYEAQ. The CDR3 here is CASSLGRGLIQYF. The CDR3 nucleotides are TGTGCCAGCAGCTTAGGGCGGGGGCTAATACAGTACTTC.

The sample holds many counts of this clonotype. In nucleotides, the CDR3 is TGCAGCGTGGGACAGGGGAGGAACGAGCAGTTCTTC. This translates into CSVGQGRNEQFF. This chain links TRBV29-1 with TRBJ2-1, with 10 bases lining up with TRBD1. The CDR3 runs 12 residues. The germline CDR1 and CDR2 sequences are SQVTM and ANQGSEA. The junction had 6 bases not matched to a gene; V was cut back by 6 bases and J by 10 bases.

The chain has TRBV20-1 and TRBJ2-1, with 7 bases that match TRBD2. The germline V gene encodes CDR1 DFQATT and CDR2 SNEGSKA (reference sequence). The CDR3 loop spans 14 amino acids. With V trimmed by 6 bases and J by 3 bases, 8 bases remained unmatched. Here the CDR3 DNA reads TGCAGTGCCAGACCTAGCGGCAGCTACAATGAGCAGTTCTTC. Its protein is CSARPSGSYNEQFF.

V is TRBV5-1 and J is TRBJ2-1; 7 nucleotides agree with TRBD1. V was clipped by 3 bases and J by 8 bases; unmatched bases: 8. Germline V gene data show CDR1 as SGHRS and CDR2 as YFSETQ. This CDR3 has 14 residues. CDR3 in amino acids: CASSSQDRADEQFF. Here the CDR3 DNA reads TGCGCCAGCAGCTCTCAAGACAGGGCCGATGAGCAGTTCTTC.

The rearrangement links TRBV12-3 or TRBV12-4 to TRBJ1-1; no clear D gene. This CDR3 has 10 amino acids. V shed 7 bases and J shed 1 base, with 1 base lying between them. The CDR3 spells CASTNTEAFF. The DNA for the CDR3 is TGTGCCAGCACGAACACTGAAGCTTTCTTT.

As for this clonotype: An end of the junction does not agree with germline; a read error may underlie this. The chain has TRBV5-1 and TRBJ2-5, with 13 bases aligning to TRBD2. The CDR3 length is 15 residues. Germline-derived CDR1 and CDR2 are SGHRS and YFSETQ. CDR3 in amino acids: CASSLGGLAGEAQYF. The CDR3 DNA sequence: TGCGCCAGCAGCTTGGGAGGACTAGCGGGAGAGGCCCAGTACTTC.

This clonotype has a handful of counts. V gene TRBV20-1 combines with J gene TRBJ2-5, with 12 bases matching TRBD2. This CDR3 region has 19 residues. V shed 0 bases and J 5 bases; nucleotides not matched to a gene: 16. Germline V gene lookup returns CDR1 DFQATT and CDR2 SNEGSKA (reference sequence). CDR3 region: CSARDYLAGGPRRLETQYF. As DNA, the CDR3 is TGCAGTGCTAGAGATTATCTAGCGGGAGGGCCAAGACGTCTGGAGACCCAGTACTTC.

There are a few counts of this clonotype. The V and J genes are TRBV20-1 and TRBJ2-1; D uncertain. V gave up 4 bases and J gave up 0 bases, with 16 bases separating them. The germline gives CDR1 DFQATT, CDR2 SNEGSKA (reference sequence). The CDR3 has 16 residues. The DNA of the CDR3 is TGCAGTGCTACACGACGAACTCGTCTCTCCTACAATGAGCAGTTCTTC. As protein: CSATRRTRLSYNEQFF.

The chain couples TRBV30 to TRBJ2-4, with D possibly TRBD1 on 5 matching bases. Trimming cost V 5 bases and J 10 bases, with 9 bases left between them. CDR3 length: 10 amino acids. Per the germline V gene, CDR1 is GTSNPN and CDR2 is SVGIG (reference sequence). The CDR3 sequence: CAWGDSIQYF. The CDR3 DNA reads TGTGCCTGGGGAGACAGTATTCAGTACTTC.

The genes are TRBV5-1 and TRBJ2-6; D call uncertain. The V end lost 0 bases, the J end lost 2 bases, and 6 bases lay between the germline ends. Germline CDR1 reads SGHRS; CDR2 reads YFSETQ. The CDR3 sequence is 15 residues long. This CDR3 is CASSLGVAGANVLTF. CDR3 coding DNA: TGCGCCAGCAGCTTGGGAGTTGCTGGGGCCAACGTCCTGACTTTC.

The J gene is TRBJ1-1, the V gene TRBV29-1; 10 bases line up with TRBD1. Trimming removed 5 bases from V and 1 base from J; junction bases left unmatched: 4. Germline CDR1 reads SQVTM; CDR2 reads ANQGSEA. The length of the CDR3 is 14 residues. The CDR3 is CSVRQGAWNTEAFF. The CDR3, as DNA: TGCAGCGTTCGACAGGGGGCTTGGAACACTGAAGCTTTCTTT.